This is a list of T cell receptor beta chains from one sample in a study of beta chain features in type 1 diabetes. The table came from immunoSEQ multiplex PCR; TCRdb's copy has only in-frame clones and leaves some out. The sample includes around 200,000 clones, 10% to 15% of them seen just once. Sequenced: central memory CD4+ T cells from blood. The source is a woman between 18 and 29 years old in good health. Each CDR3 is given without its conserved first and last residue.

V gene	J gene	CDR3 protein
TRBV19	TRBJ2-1	ASSTSGRAIEQF
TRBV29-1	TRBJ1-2	SVEGTGGLEGYT
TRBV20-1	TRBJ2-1	SARWSGEQF
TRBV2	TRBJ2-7	ASRGGVYSYEQY
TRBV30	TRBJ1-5	AWSAGQGRQPQH
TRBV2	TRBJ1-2	ASSFVDTGYT
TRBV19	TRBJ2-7	ASSDPPGYEQY
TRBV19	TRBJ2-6	ASTTTGANVLT
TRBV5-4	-	ASSLVGGRHEQY
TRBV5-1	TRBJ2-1	ASSLGTGGKVAVSYNEQF
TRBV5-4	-	ASSLGRAYEQY
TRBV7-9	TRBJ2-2	ASRRTSGNTGELF
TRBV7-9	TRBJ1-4	ASSQTGPNEKLF
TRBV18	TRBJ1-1	ASSRGQANTEAF
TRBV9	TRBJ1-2	ASSTIWTGRGGYT
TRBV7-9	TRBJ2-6	ASSGGSGANVLT
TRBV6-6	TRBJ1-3	ASSPGQGAAGNTIY
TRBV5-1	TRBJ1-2	ASRITGDYGYT
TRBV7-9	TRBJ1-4	ASSPQGAANEKLF
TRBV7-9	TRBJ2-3	ASSSFPRGGTDTQY
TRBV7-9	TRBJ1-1	ASSWGQQNTEAF
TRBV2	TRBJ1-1	ASGQDSYTEAF
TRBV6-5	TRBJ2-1	ASSPKWDSNEQF
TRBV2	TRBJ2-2	ASSLGQVVTGELF
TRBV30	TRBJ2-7	AWSVQNRGGEQY
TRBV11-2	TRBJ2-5	ASSLRGGGRETQY
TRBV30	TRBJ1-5	AWAVRDRGLKGNQPQH
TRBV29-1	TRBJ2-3	SVEFGDTQY
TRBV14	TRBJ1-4	ASSQRTGNEKLF
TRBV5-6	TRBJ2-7	ASSPGLAEVYEQY
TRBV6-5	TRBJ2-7	ASTPMGQGREQY